These T cell receptor beta chains were read from a single sample in a study of blood T cell repertoires in COVID-19. The protocol was immunoSEQ multiplex PCR, while the TCRdb copy is restricted to in-frame clones and leaves out a portion. Here the sample spans some 170,000 clones, around nine tenths being singletons. The sequenced sample consisted of peripheral blood. The receptors were sampled from a man aged 55 to 70 with active or convalescent COVID-19. Each CDR3 is given with its conserved first and last residue. D genes are given only for firm matches. The size of a clone is reported for some rows only, either as once, few or many, or as a class for expanded clones.

D gene	CDR3 length	clone size	J gene	V gene	CDR3 protein	CDR3 DNA
TRBD1	16	-	TRBJ2-7	TRBV25-1	CASSQTGGPRPYEQYF	TGTGCCAGCAGCCAGACAGGGGGCCCTCGCCCCTACGAGCAGTACTTC
-	18	once	TRBJ1-6	TRBV4-2	CASSQAGFLSSYNSPLHF	TGTGCCAGCAGCCAAGCAGGGTTCCTTAGCTCCTATAATTCACCCCTCCACTTT
TRBD2	14	once	TRBJ2-5	TRBV6-4	CASEIAGPQETQYF	TGTGCCAGCGAAATAGCGGGCCCACAAGAGACCCAGTACTTC
TRBD1	13	-	TRBJ2-1	TRBV3-1/TRBV3-2	CASSRTGGHEQFF	TGTGCCAGCAGCCGGACAGGGGGGCATGAGCAGTTCTTC
TRBD2	15	-	TRBJ2-1	TRBV5-1	CASSLLAGGSNEQFF	TGCGCCAGCAGCTTGCTAGCGGGGGGTTCCAATGAGCAGTTCTTC
TRBD1	14	-	TRBJ2-2	TRBV29-1	CSGRTGANTGELFF	TGCAGCGGACGGACAGGGGCGAACACCGGGGAGCTGTTTTTT
-	13	-	TRBJ2-7	TRBV19	CASAGDNTYEQYF	TGTGCCAGTGCCGGGGACAACACCTACGAGCAGTACTTC
TRBD1	14	once	TRBJ1-1	TRBV12-5	CASGNPGQGAEAFF	TGTGCTAGTGGTAACCCGGGACAGGGGGCTGAAGCTTTCTTT
TRBD1	15	-	TRBJ1-6	TRBV3-1/TRBV3-2	CASSSRGQGDSPLHF	TGTGCCAGCAGCTCCAGGGGACAGGGTGATTCACCCCTCCACTTT
-	13	-	TRBJ2-3	TRBV4-1	CASSQDLLDTQYF	TGCGCCAGCAGCCAAGATTTACTTGATACGCAGTATTTT
-	16	-	TRBJ1-3	TRBV13	CASSFGPGESGNTIYF	-
TRBD1	14	-	TRBJ1-1	TRBV19	CASSQQGINTEAFF	TGTGCCAGTAGTCAACAGGGGATTAACACTGAAGCTTTCTTT
TRBD1	14	once	TRBJ1-5	TRBV23-1	CASRQKQGTQPQHF	TGCGCCAGCAGACAAAAACAGGGGACTCAGCCCCAGCATTTT
TRBD1	14	-	TRBJ2-7	TRBV27	CASSRQGIFYEQYF	TGTGCCAGCAGTCGACAGGGTATCTTCTACGAGCAGTACTTC
TRBD2	15	-	TRBJ2-7	TRBV7-2	CASRRTSGGNYEQYF	TGTGCCAGCAGACGGACTAGCGGGGGGAACTACGAGCAGTACTTC
TRBD1	15	-	TRBJ2-1	TRBV27	CASSLDRGLRGEQFF	TGTGCCAGCAGTTTGGACAGGGGGCTAAGAGGTGAGCAGTTCTTC
TRBD1	15	-	TRBJ1-2	TRBV19	CASRGMGQTGYGYTF	TGTGCCAGTAGAGGGATGGGACAGACTGGCTATGGCTACACCTTC
TRBD2	15	once	TRBJ2-7	TRBV2	CASSQATSGQDEQYF	TGTGCCAGCAGTCAGGCGACTAGCGGACAAGACGAGCAGTACTTC
-	16	few	TRBJ1-2	TRBV4-2	CASSQDSRSRSYGYTF	TGTGCCAGCAGCCAAGATTCGAGGAGTCGCTCCTATGGCTACACCTTC
-	14	once	TRBJ1-1	TRBV5-1	CASSLWEVNTEAFF	TGCGCCAGCAGCTTATGGGAGGTGAACACTGAAGCTTTCTTT
-	14	-	TRBJ1-1	TRBV5-1	CASSLQLTDTEAFF	TGCGCCAGCAGCTTACAGTTAACGGACACTGAAGCTTTCTTT
-	17	-	TRBJ1-5	TRBV19	CASSITVGGYSNQPQHF	TGTGCCAGTAGTATTACTGTAGGGGGATATAGCAATCAGCCCCAGCATTTT
TRBD1	14	-	TRBJ1-1	TRBV28	CASTPGQPNTEAFF	TGTGCCAGCACCCCGGGACAGCCGAACACTGAAGCTTTCTTT
-	16	-	TRBJ2-3	TRBV11-2	CASSDHWGVVADTQYF	TGTGCCAGCAGCGACCACTGGGGGGTTGTCGCAGATACGCAGTATTTT
-	16	-	TRBJ1-4	TRBV29-1	CSVKIGMTGSNEKLFF	TGCAGCGTTAAAATTGGGATGACAGGCTCCAATGAAAAACTGTTTTTT
TRBD2	13	-	TRBJ2-1	TRBV19	CATGTSGRDEQFF	TGTGCCACTGGGACTAGCGGGAGGGATGAGCAGTTCTTC
TRBD1	15	once	TRBJ1-2	TRBV15	CATSRARDRDYGYTF	TGTGCCACCAGCAGGGCAAGGGACAGGGACTATGGCTACACCTTC
TRBD1	13	-	TRBJ1-2	TRBV30	CAGRSTGEGGYTF	TGTGCCGGGCGATCGACAGGGGAAGGTGGCTACACCTTC
TRBD2	17	-	TRBJ2-1	TRBV12-5	CASGLGLAGGLYNEQFF	TGTGCTAGTGGTTTGGGACTAGCGGGAGGGCTATACAATGAGCAGTTCTTC
TRBD2	16	-	TRBJ2-1	TRBV9	CASSPRGEGSYNEQFF	TGTGCCAGCAGCCCCAGAGGGGAGGGGAGCTACAATGAGCAGTTCTTC
-	12	-	TRBJ1-2	TRBV2	CASYQGNYGYTF	TGTGCCAGTTACCAGGGTAACTATGGCTACACCTTC
TRBD1	12	-	TRBJ2-5	TRBV25-1	CASRGQGETQYF	TGTGCCAGCAGGGGACAGGGAGAGACCCAGTACTTC
-	16	-	TRBJ1-2	TRBV7-6	CASSLEVLPEYYGYTF	TGTGCCAGCAGCTTAGAAGTTCTCCCGGAGTACTATGGCTACACCTTC
TRBD1	15	-	TRBJ1-4	TRBV11-2	CASSLQGVANEKLFF	TGTGCCAGCAGCTTACAGGGGGTGGCTAATGAAAAACTGTTTTTT
-	13	-	TRBJ1-2	TRBV25-1	CASSEYLGQGYTF	TGTGCCAGCAGTGAATATCTTGGGCAGGGCTACACCTTC
-	10	-	TRBJ1-2	TRBV20-1	CSARRQGYTF	TGCAGTGCTAGACGTCAGGGCTACACCTTC
-	13	-	TRBJ1-2	TRBV12-3/TRBV12-4	CASQVRGASGYTF	TGTGCCAGCCAAGTTAGGGGTGCTAGTGGCTACACCTTC
-	12	-	TRBJ1-1	TRBV10-3	CAISDGSHEAFF	TGTGCCATCAGTGATGGGAGCCACGAAGCTTTCTTT
-	13	-	TRBJ2-2	TRBV20-1	CSASQGFPGELFF	TGCAGTGCTAGTCAGGGGTTCCCCGGGGAGCTGTTTTTT
TRBD1	15	-	TRBJ1-5	TRBV19	CASSIARQGDQPQHF	TGTGCCAGTAGTATAGCCAGACAGGGAGATCAGCCCCAGCATTTT
-	14	-	TRBJ1-1	TRBV28	CASSLSGANTEAFF	TGTGCCAGCAGTTTATCTGGGGCGAACACTGAAGCTTTCTTT
-	18	-	TRBJ1-2	TRBV5-4	CASSLGSPWTRANYGYTF	TGTGCCAGCAGCTTGGGGAGTCCGTGGACGAGGGCTAACTATGGCTACACCTTC
-	14	-	TRBJ2-6	TRBV7-9	CASSVSSGANVLTF	TGTGCCAGCAGCGTATCCTCTGGGGCCAACGTCCTGACTTTC
-	14	-	TRBJ2-1	TRBV19	CASKRDLVVNEQFF	TGTGCCTCCAAAAGGGACTTAGTTGTAAATGAGCAGTTCTTC
-	13	many	TRBJ1-5	TRBV5-1	CASSFDTNQPQHF	TGCGCCAGCAGCTTCGACACGAATCAGCCCCAGCATTTT
-	16	-	TRBJ2-3	TRBV15	CATSDERRSVTDTQYF	TGTGCCACCAGCGACGAAAGGAGATCTGTCACAGATACGCAGTATTTT
-	16	-	TRBJ1-3	TRBV3-1/TRBV3-2	CASSHAQGASGNTIYF	TGTGCCAGCAGCCATGCACAGGGAGCCTCTGGAAACACCATATATTTT
-	14	-	TRBJ2-5	TRBV6-1	CASSEWGVGETQYF	TGTGCCAGCAGTGAATGGGGGGTAGGGGAGACCCAGTACTTC
TRBD2	14	-	TRBJ2-3	TRBV3-1/TRBV3-2	CASGTSGSTDTQYF	TGTGCCAGCGGCACTAGCGGTAGCACAGATACGCAGTATTTT
TRBD1	13	-	TRBJ2-7	TRBV6-5	CASSPGTAVEQYF	TGTGCCAGCAGTCCCGGGACAGCCGTGGAGCAGTACTTC
-	13	-	TRBJ1-5	TRBV2	CASSYYQNQPQHF	TGTGCCAGCAGTTACTACCAGAATCAGCCCCAGCATTTT
-	15	-	TRBJ2-7	TRBV14	CASSPTGKSSYEQYF	TGTGCCAGCAGCCCTACAGGGAAATCTTCCTACGAGCAGTACTTC
-	13	once	TRBJ2-7	TRBV6-5	CASSYERSYEQYF	TGTGCCAGCAGTTACGAACGGTCCTACGAGCAGTACTTC